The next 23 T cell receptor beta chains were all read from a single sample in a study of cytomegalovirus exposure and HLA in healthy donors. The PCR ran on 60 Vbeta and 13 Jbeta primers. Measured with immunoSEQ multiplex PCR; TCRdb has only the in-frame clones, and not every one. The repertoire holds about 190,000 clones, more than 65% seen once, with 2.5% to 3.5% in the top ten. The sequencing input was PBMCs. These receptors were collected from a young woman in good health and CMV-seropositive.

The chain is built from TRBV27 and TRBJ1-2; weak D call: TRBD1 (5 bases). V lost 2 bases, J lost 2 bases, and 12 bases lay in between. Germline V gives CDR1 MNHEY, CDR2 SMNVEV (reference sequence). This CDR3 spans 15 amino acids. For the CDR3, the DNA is TGTGCCAGCAGTTTAACCCAGGGAAGCAACTATGGCTACACCTTC. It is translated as CASSLTQGSNYGYTF.

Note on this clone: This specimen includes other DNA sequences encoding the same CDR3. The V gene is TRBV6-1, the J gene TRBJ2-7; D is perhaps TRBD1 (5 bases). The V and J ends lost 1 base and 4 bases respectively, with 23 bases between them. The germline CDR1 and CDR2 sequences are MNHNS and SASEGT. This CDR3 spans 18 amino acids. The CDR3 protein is CASSEELLGPANRYEQYF. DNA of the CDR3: TGTGCCAGCAGTGAAGAGCTTTTGGGGCCAGCGAATCGGTACGAGCAGTACTTC.

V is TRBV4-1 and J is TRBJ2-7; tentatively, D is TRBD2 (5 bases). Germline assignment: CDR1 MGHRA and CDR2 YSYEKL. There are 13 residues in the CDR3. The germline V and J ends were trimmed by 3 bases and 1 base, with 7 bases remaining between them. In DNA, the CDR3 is TGCGCCAGCAGCCAGAGGGATTCCTACGAGCAGTACTTC. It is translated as CASSQRDSYEQYF.

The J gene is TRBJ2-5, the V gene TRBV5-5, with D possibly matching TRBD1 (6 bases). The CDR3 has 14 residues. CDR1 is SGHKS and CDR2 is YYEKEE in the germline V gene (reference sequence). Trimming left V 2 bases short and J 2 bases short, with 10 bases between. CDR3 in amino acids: CASSLGQLQETQYF. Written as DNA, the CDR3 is TGTGCCAGCAGCTTAGGACAGCTTCAAGAGACCCAGTACTTC.

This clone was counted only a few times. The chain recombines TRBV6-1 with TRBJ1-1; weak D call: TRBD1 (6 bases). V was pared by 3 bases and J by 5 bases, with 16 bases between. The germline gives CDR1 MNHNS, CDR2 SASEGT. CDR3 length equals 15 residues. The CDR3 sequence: CASSDRGGPGTEAFF. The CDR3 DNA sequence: TGTGCCAGCAGTGACAGGGGAGGGCCGGGGACTGAAGCTTTCTTT.

CDR3: CAISPGRGSTEAFF. CDR3 DNA sequence: TGTGCCATCAGCCCCGGCAGGGGAAGCACTGAAGCTTTCTTT. The J gene is TRBJ1-1, the V gene TRBV28, with D maybe TRBD1 (6 bases). Germline V gene sequence: CDR1 MDHEN, CDR2 SYDVKM. With 10 bases removed from V and 4 bases from J, the gap between germline ends came to 19 bases. CDR3 length: 14 amino acids.

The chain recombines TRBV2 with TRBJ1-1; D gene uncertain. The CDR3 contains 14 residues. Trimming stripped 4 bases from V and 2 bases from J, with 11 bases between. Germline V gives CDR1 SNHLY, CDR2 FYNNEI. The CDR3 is CASSVEEGNTEAFF. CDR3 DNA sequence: TGTGCCAGCAGTGTAGAGGAGGGAAACACTGAAGCTTTCTTT.

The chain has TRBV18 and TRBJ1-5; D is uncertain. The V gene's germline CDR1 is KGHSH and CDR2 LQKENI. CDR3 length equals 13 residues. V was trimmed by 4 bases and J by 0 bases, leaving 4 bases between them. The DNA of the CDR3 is TGTGCCAGCTCACTTAATAGCAATCAGCCCCAGCATTTT. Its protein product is CASSLNSNQPQHF.

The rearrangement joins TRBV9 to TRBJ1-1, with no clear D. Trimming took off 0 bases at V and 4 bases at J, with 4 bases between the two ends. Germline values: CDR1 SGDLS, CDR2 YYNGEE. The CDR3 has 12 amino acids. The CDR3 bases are TGTGCCAGCAGCGTAGCCGGCACTGAAGCTTTCTTT. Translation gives CASSVAGTEAFF.

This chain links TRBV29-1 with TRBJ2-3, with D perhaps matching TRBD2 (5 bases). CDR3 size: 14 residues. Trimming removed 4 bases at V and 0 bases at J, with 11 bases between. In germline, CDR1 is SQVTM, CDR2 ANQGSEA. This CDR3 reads CSVVATPSTDTQYF. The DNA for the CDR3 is TGCAGCGTTGTAGCGACTCCCAGCACAGATACGCAGTATTTT.

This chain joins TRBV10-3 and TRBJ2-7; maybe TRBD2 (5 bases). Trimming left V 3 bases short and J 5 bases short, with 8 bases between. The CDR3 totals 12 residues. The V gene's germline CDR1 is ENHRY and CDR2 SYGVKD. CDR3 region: CAISDGIHEQYF. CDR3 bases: TGTGCCATCAGTGACGGGATCCACGAGCAGTACTTC.

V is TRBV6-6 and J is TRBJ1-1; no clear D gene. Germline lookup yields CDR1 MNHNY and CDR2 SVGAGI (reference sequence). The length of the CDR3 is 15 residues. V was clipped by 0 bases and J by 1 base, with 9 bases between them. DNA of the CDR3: TGTGCCAGCAGTTACTCGAGTTTTGAGAACACTGAAGCTTTCTTT. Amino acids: CASSYSSFENTEAFF.

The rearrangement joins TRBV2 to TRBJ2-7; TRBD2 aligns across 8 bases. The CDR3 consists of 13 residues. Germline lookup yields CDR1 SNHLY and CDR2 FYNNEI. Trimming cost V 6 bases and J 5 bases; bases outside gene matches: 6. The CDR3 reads CASRSGRENEQYF. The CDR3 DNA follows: TGTGCCAGCAGGAGCGGGAGAGAAAACGAGCAGTACTTC.

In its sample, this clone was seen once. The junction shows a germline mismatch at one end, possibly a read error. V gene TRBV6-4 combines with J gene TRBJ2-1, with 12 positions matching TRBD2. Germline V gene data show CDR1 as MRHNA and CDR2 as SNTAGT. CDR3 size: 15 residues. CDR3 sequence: CASSDGLAGLDERFF. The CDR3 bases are TGTGCCAGCAGTGACGGACTAGCGGGACTGGATGAGCGGTTCTTC.

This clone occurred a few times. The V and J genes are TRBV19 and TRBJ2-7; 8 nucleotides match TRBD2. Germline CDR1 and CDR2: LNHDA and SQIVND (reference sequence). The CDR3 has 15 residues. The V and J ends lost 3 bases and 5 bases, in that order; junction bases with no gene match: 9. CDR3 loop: CASSMDGGRPNEQYF. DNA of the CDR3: TGTGCCAGTAGTATGGATGGCGGGAGGCCCAACGAGCAGTACTTC.

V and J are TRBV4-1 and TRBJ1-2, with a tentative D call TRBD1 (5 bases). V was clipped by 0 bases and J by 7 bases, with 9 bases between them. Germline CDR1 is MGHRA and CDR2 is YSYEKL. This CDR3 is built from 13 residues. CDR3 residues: CASSQDPGGGYTF. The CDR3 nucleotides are TGCGCCAGCAGCCAAGATCCGGGGGGTGGCTACACCTTC.

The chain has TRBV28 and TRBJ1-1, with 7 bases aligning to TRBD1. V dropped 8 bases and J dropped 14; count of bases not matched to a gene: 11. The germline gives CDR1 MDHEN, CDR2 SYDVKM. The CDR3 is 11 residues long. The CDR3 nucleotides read TGTGCCAGCCGCGACAGGGAACTTAACTTCTTT. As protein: CASRDRELNFF.

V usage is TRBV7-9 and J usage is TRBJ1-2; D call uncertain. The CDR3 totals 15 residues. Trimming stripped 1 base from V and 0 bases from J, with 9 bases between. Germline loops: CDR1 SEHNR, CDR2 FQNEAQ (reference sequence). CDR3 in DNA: TGTGCCAGCAGCTTAGTCGGCCTAGCTAACTATGGCTACACCTTC. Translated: CASSLVGLANYGYTF. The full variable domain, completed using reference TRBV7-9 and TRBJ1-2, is DTGVSQNPRHKITKRGQNVTFRCDPISEHNRLYWYRQTLGQGPEFLTYFQNEAQLEKSRLLSDRFSAERPKGSFSTLEIQRTEQGDSAMYLCASSLVGLANYGYTFGSGTRLTVV.

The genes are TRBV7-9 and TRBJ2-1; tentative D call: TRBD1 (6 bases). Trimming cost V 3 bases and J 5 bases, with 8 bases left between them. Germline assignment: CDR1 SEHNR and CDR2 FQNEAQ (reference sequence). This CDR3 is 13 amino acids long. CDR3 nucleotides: TGTGCCAGCAGCTTTGGACAGAACAATGAGCAGTTCTTC. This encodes CASSFGQNNEQFF.

The CDR3 nucleotides are TGTGCCAGCAGTTTAATGGCTAGCGGGTCCTACGAGCAGTACTTC. Its translation: CASSLMASGSYEQYF. The chain has TRBV28 and TRBJ2-7, with 8 bases aligning to TRBD2. Trimming took 2 bases from V and 1 from J; bases not matched to a gene: 4. The CDR3 has 15 residues. Germline V gene lookup returns CDR1 MDHEN and CDR2 SYDVKM.

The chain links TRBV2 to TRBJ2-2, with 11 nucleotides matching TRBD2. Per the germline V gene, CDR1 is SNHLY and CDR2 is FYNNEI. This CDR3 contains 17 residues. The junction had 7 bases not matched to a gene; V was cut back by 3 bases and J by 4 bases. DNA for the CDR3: TGTGCCAGCAGTGAGCTCACTAGCGGGAGTGTCACCGGGGAGCTGTTTTTT. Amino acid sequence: CASSELTSGSVTGELFF. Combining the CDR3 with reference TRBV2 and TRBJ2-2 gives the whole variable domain EPEVTQTPSHQVTQMGQEVILRCVPISNHLYFYWYRQILGQKVEFLVSFYNNEISEKSEIFDDQFSVERPDGSNFTLKIRSTKLEDSAMYFCASSELTSGSVTGELFFGEGSRLTVL.

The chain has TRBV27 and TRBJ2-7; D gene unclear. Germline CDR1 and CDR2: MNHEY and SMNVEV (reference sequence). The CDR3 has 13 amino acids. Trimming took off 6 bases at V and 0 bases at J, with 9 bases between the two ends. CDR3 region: CASSPTISYEQYF. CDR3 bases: TGTGCCAGCAGCCCGACAATCTCCTACGAGCAGTACTTC.

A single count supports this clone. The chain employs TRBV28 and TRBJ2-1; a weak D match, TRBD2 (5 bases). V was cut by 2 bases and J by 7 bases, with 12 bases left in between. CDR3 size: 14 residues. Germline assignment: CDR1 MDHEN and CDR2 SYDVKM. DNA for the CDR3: TGTGCCAGCAGTTTAATGGGTGGAGGAAATGAGCAGTTCTTC. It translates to CASSLMGGGNEQFF.